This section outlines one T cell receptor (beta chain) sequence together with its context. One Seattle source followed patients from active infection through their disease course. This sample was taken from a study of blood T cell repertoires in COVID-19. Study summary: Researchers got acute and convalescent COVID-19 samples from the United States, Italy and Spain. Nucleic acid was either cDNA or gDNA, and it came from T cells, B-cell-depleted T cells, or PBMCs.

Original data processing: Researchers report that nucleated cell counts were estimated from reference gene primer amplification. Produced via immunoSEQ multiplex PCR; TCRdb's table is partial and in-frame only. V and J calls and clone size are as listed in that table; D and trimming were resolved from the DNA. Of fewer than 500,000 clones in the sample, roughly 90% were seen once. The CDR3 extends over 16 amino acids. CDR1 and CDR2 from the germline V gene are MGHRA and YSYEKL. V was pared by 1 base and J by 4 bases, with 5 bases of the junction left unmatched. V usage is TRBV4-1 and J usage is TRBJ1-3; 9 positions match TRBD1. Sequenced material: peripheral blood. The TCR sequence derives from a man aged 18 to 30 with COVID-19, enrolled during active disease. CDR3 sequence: CASSQGGQGRGNTIYF. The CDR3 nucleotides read TGCGCCAGCAGCCAAGGGGGACAGGGAAGAGGAAACACCATATATTTT.